Here is one T cell receptor beta chain with its context. Its antigen is unidentified. The method was immunoSEQ multiplex PCR; TCRdb's version includes in-frame clones alone and lacks a portion of them. The data show just over 2,000,000 clones, around 96% seen once. Naive-designated CD8 cells lacked CD45RO, were positively enriched for CCR7, and omitted terminally differentiated effector memory CD45RA+ cells. The study drew its donors from healthy HIV-negative adults without recent acute infections or vaccinations. The source of the sample is a study of shared clonotypes between healthy human individuals. Germline assignment: CDR1 SNHLY and CDR2 FYNNEI. The CDR3 runs to 16 residues. Trimming stripped 0 bases from V and 4 bases from J, with 12 bases between. Study-level points and caveats: In the sorted subsets, rarefaction showed sequencing was incomplete despite large depth. Compared with clonotypes that all four donors shared, non-shared clonotypes had lower generation probabilities. Genetic and exposure-history diversity was limited by the few donors.

Sequencing was carried out using naive CD8+ T cells sorted from blood. The chain uses TRBV2 and TRBJ1-4; D is unclear. This TCR derives from a man aged 18 to 35 in good health. CDR3 sequence (DNA): TGTGCCAGCAGTGAAGCGCTTCGGGGTAGTAATGAAAAACTGTTTTTT. It yields the protein CASSEALRGSNEKLFF.